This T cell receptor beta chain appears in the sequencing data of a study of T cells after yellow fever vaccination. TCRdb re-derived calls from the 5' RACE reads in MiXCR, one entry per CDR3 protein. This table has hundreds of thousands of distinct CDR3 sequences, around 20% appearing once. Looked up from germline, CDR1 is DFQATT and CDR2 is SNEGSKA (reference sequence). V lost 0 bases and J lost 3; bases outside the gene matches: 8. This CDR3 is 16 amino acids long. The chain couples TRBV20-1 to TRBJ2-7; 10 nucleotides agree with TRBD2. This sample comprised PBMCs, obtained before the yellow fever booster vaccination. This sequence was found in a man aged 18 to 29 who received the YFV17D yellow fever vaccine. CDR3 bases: TGCAGTGCTAGAGATAGCGGGGGGCCCGGGGGCTACGAGCAGTACTTC. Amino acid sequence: CSARDSGGPGGYEQYF.